These T cell receptor beta chains were read from a single sample in a study of beta chain features in type 1 diabetes. TCRdb keeps only in-frame clones here, not all; method: immunoSEQ multiplex PCR. There are 250,000 or so clones in the sample; roughly 13% occur only once, and approximately 0.021% lies in the top ten. Source material: naive CD4+ T cells from blood. The receptors were gathered from a man aged 30 to 39 with type 1 diabetes. Each CDR3 is given with its conserved first and last residue. The D gene is left open where the match is weak. Size is stated for part of the rows, as once, few or many counts, or as a class when the clone is expanded.

V gene	J gene	clone size	D gene	CDR3 DNA	CDR3 protein
TRBV11-2	TRBJ2-7	few	TRBD2	TGTGCCAGCAGCTTATCTAGCGGGGGCTACGAGCAGTACTTC	CASSLSSGGYEQYF
TRBV29-1	TRBJ2-5	.	.	TGCAGCGTTGGCGGTCAGGGGGAGACCCAGTACTTC	CSVGGQGETQYF
TRBV2	TRBJ1-5	few	.	TGTGCCAGCAGTGCCCGGGGACTGGGGAATCAGCCCCAGCATTTT	CASSARGLGNQPQHF
TRBV5-1	TRBJ2-7	.	.	TGCGCCAGCAGCTCCCCGGGACACGGTTACGAGCAGTACTTC	CASSSPGHGYEQYF
TRBV29-1	TRBJ2-7	.	TRBD2	TGCAGCGTTGCCACCCTAGCGGAGCTACCCTACGAGCAGTACTTC	CSVATLAELPYEQYF
TRBV18	TRBJ2-5	.	.	TGTGCCAGCTCAAGGGGGATGAGGGAGTCCCAGTACTTC	CASSRGMRESQYF
TRBV11-2	TRBJ1-2	few	TRBD1	TGTGCCAGCAGCCCAACCGGGACAGGGGGCTTTGGCTACACCTTC	CASSPTGTGGFGYTF
TRBV11-2	TRBJ1-1	few	.	TGTGCCAGCAGCTTAAGACAAAACACTGAAGCTTTCTTT	CASSLRQNTEAFF
TRBV28	TRBJ1-6	few	.	TGTGCCAGCAGTTCCTTTAATAGAGAGGGCACAACAACCCTCCACTTT	CASSSFNREGTTTLHF
TRBV6-5	TRBJ2-5	.	.	TGTGCCAGCAGTTACGCCACAGGCCAAGAGACCCAGTACTTC	CASSYATGQETQYF
TRBV19	TRBJ1-1	.	.	TGTGCCAGTAGTACCTTGAGGGATCACACTGAAGCTTTCTTT	CASSTLRDHTEAFF
TRBV7-9	TRBJ1-2	.	.	TGTGCCAGCAGCTTAGGGGAGGGAGGCTATGGCTACACCTTC	CASSLGEGGYGYTF
TRBV2	TRBJ1-5	.	TRBD1	TGTGCCAGCAGTGGAGACAGGGCCCGTCAGCCCCAGCATTTT	CASSGDRARQPQHF
TRBV30	TRBJ1-5	.	.	TGTGCCTGGAGTGTACCGGCCGGGGGCAATCAGCCCCAGCATTTT	CAWSVPAGGNQPQHF
TRBV18	TRBJ1-5	.	.	TGTGCCAGCTCACCAACAGACAATCAGCCCCAGCATTTT	CASSPTDNQPQHF
TRBV5-6	TRBJ1-4	.	TRBD1	TGTGCCAGCAGCTGGACAGGGGCGTGGGAAAAACTGTTTTTT	CASSWTGAWEKLFF
TRBV4-2	TRBJ2-5	few	TRBD2	TGTGCCAGCAGCCTGACTAGCGGGGGGGCCGGCCCCGCAGAGACCCAGTACTTC	CASSLTSGGAGPAETQYF
TRBV19	TRBJ1-1	few	.	TGTGCCAGTAGTATAGCAGGCACTGAAGCTTTCTTT	CASSIAGTEAFF
TRBV6-1	TRBJ2-4	few	TRBD1	TGTGCCAGCAGACGAGACAGGGACAGCAAAAACATTCAGTACTTC	CASRRDRDSKNIQYF
TRBV7-8	TRBJ2-5	.	.	TGTGCCAGCAGCTTAGGCCGACAGTCTTTACAAGAGACCCAGTACTTC	CASSLGRQSLQETQYF
TRBV7-9	TRBJ2-1	few	TRBD2	TGTGCCAGCAGCCTCCTGACTAGCGGGAATTCCTACAATGAGCAGTTCTTC	CASSLLTSGNSYNEQFF
TRBV6-1	TRBJ1-5	.	.	TGTGCCAGCAGTCCCACAGGGACTAGCAATCAGCCCCAGCATTTT	CASSPTGTSNQPQHF
TRBV25-1	TRBJ2-1	.	.	TGTGCCAGCAGTGCCCGGACACTCTACAATGAGCAGTTCTTC	CASSARTLYNEQFF
TRBV29-1	TRBJ2-1	.	.	TGCAGCCCCCGAGGTGAGAACAATGAGCAGTTCTTC	CSPRGENNEQFF
TRBV30	TRBJ2-7	few	TRBD2	TGTGCCTGGAGTCCTAGCGGGAGTGGAGAGCAGTACTTC	CAWSPSGSGEQYF
TRBV5-4	TRBJ2-3	few	.	TGTGCCAGCAGCATATACGGTAGCGGACCCACAGATACGCAGTATTTT	CASSIYGSGPTDTQYF
TRBV25-1	TRBJ1-2	few	.	TGTGCCAGCAGTGAATCCCCGGACTATGGCTACACCTTC	CASSESPDYGYTF
TRBV6-5	TRBJ1-1	.	TRBD1	TGTGCCAGCAGTTACGGGGACAGGGTGATGAACACTGAAGCTTTCTTT	CASSYGDRVMNTEAFF
TRBV29-1	TRBJ2-5	few	.	TGCAGCGTTGTAGCGGCCCAAGAGACCCAGTACTTC	CSVVAAQETQYF
TRBV5-1	TRBJ2-7	few	.	TGCGCCAGCAGCCCGGGGACTCAACGCTACGAGCAGTACTTC	CASSPGTQRYEQYF
TRBV14	TRBJ2-1	.	TRBD2	TGTGCCAGCAGCCAGCTGGCGGGAGGAAAGAACAATGAGCAGTTCTTC	CASSQLAGGKNNEQFF
TRBV6-6	TRBJ1-5	few	TRBD1	TGTGCCAGCAGCCACAGGGGTGGGGATCAGCCCCAGCATTTT	CASSHRGGDQPQHF
TRBV19	TRBJ1-2	.	.	TGTGCCAGTAGTATTTGGGGGGACTATGGCTACACCTTC	CASSIWGDYGYTF
TRBV19	TRBJ1-1	few	TRBD1	TGTGCCAGTAGTGTCGAGGGGGCCGACACTGAAGCTTTCTTT	CASSVEGADTEAFF
TRBV9	TRBJ2-7	few	.	TGTGCCAGCAGCGTAGGTGCGGGATCTGGGTACGAGCAGTACTTC	CASSVGAGSGYEQYF
TRBV7-9	TRBJ1-2	few	TRBD1	TGTGCCAGCAGCTTAGGTGACAGGGTGAGCCACACCTTC	CASSLGDRVSHTF
TRBV7-2	TRBJ2-7	.	TRBD1	TGTGCCAGCAGCTTAGTTGGGGCTGGGACAGCCTATTTCTACGAGCAGTACTTC	CASSLVGAGTAYFYEQYF
TRBV25-1	TRBJ1-1	.	.	TGTGCCAGCAGTGAAACGGCGGACTTGAGGAACACTGAAGCTTTCTTT	CASSETADLRNTEAFF
TRBV9	TRBJ2-1	.	TRBD1	TGTGCCAGCAGCCTGGGACAGGGCGATGAGCAGTTCTTC	CASSLGQGDEQFF
TRBV19	TRBJ2-7	.	.	TGTGCCAGTACCAAAGAGGGCCAGGTCAAGCAGTACTTC	CASTKEGQVKQYF
TRBV19	TRBJ1-2	few	TRBD1	TGTGCCAGTAAAGGGACAGACCATGGCTACACCTTC	CASKGTDHGYTF